The 27 T cell receptor beta chains given below trace back to one sample, sequenced in a study of blood T cell repertoires in COVID-19. Clones were sequenced by immunoSEQ multiplex PCR, and TCRdb holds only the in-frame ones, with some missing. The table records roughly 160,000 clones, approximately 84% of them present only once. Sequencing was carried out using peripheral blood. The origin of the receptors is a man between 40 and 49 years old with acute or convalescent COVID-19.

The CDR3 loop reads CASSNRQGGSVTNEKLFF. CDR3 nucleotide sequence: TGTGCCAGCAGTAATCGACAGGGTGGTTCGGTAACTAATGAAAAACTGTTTTTT. The chain uses TRBV27 and TRBJ1-4; the match to TRBD1 covers 7 bases. The CDR3 runs to 18 residues. Per germline, CDR1 MNHEY and CDR2 SMNVEV (reference sequence). The ends lost 5 bases at V and 1 base at J; junction bases unmatched: 13.

This clone turned up a few times. This chain connects TRBV7-9 to TRBJ2-5, with no clear D. With 5 bases removed from V and 1 base from J, the gap between germline ends came to 14 bases. CDR3 size: 15 residues. Per germline, CDR1 SEHNR and CDR2 FQNEAQ (reference sequence). CDR3: CASSLGRPPQETQYF. The CDR3 nucleotides read TGTGCCAGCAGCCTTGGCAGGCCGCCCCAAGAGACCCAGTACTTC. Full variable domain (remainder filled in from reference TRBV7-9 and TRBJ2-5): DTGVSQNPRHKITKRGQNVTFRCDPISEHNRLYWYRQTLGQGPEFLTYFQNEAQLEKSRLLSDRFSAERPKGSFSTLEIQRTEQGDSAMYLCASSLGRPPQETQYFGPGTRLLVL.

This clone occurred a few times. The gene calls are TRBV5-1 and TRBJ1-2; the D gene is possibly TRBD1 (6 bases). The CDR3 has 11 residues. Germline-derived CDR1 and CDR2 are SGHRS and YFSETQ. V lost 7 bases and J lost 6, with 10 bases in between. In nucleotides, the CDR3 is TGCGCCAGCGGGACAAGAGATGGCTACACCTTC. It specifies CASGTRDGYTF.

This clone appeared a single time. The genes are TRBV7-2 and TRBJ1-4; 10 bases agree with TRBD1. In germline, CDR1 is SGHTA, CDR2 FQGNSA. J lost 2 bases, V lost 4 bases, and 4 bases had no gene match. The CDR3 is made up of 16 amino acids. The CDR3 sequence: CASSSRQGATNEKLFF. Written as DNA, the CDR3 is TGTGCCAGCAGCTCTCGACAGGGGGCTACTAATGAAAAACTGTTTTTT.

The chain recombines TRBV5-8 with TRBJ1-5; D is undetermined. Trimming removed 0 bases from V and 8 bases from J, with 15 bases in between. CDR3 length: 15 amino acids. The germline gives CDR1 SGHTS, CDR2 YDEGEE. The DNA of the CDR3 is TGTGCCAGCAGCTTGGCCGTGGCCCAGGTGGAGCCCCAGCATTTT. This encodes CASSLAVAQVEPQHF. The whole variable domain, filled in from reference TRBV5-8 and TRBJ1-5, reads EAGVTQSPTHLIKTRGQQATLRCSPISGHTSVYWYQQALGLGLQFLLWYDEGEERNRGNFPPRFSGRQFPNYSSELNVNALELEDSALYLCASSLAVAQVEPQHFGDGTRLSIL.

The gene calls are TRBV15 and TRBJ2-1; TRBD1 might be the D (6 bases). Between the trimmed V and J ends, which lost 4 bases and 7 bases, there was a span of 26 bases. The CDR3 extends over 18 amino acids. CDR1 is LNHNV, CDR2 YYDKDF, per germline (reference sequence). The CDR3 reads CATSILWETGTYDNEQFF. The CDR3 DNA sequence: TGTGCCACCAGCATCCTATGGGAAACAGGGACCTATGATAATGAGCAGTTCTTC.

The genes are TRBV4-2 and TRBJ2-1; the D gene is possibly TRBD2 (6 bases). The germline CDR1 and CDR2 sequences are LGHNA and YNFKEQ. Deletions cut 1 base from V and 12 bases from J, with 25 bases between. This CDR3 contains 17 residues. The CDR3 reads CASSQAWRDSSRAGQFF. Written as DNA, the CDR3 is TGTGCCAGCAGCCAAGCCTGGCGGGACTCCTCGAGGGCAGGGCAGTTCTTC.

V usage is TRBV19 and J usage is TRBJ1-3; 7 bases fit TRBD1. J gave up 2 bases and V 3 bases, and 7 bases lay outside the gene matches. The CDR3 is 16 amino acids. Looked up from germline, CDR1 is LNHDA and CDR2 is SQIVND (reference sequence). The CDR3 DNA reads TGTGCCAGTAGTATCTTAGGACAGGCCACTGGAAACACCATATATTTT. The encoded protein is CASSILGQATGNTIYF.

The chain carries TRBV30 and TRBJ1-6; D is unclear. The V gene's germline CDR1 is GTSNPN and CDR2 SVGIG (reference sequence). Trimming cost V 0 bases and J 10 bases, with 16 bases left between them. The CDR3 covers 15 residues. The DNA of the CDR3 is TGTGCCTGGAGTGTTCTGTCGGAGGGCGGATCACCCCTCCACTTT. Its translation is CAWSVLSEGGSPLHF. The variable domain in full, with the rest retrieved from reference TRBV30 and TRBJ1-6, is SQTIHQWPATLVQPVGSPLSLECTVEGTSNPNLYWYRQAAGRGLQLLFYSVGIGQISSEVPQNLSASRPQDRQFILSSKKLLLSDSGFYLCAWSVLSEGGSPLHFGNGTRLTVT.

This rearrangement joins TRBV30 to TRBJ2-1, with 9 bases lining up with TRBD2. This CDR3 has 13 residues. The V segment lost 4 bases and the J segment 9 bases; nucleotides outside the gene matches: 7. CDR1 GTSNPN and CDR2 SVGIG come from the germline V gene (reference sequence). CDR3 in amino acids: CAWIAGDWGEQFF. The CDR3 region has the DNA TGTGCCTGGATAGCGGGGGACTGGGGTGAGCAGTTCTTC.

V and J are TRBV7-3 and TRBJ2-1; 7 nucleotides agree with TRBD2. This CDR3 region has 14 residues. Germline lookup yields CDR1 SGHTA and CDR2 FQGTGA. Trimming took 3 bases from V and 2 from J; bases not matched to a gene: 1. The CDR3 reads CASSFGGTYNEQFF. The CDR3 DNA follows: TGTGCCAGCAGCTTCGGGGGGACCTACAATGAGCAGTTCTTC. Based on the CDR3 plus reference TRBV7-3 and TRBJ2-1, the full variable domain is GAGVSQTPSNKVTEKGKYVELRCDPISGHTALYWYRQSLGQGPEFLIYFQGTGAADDSGLPNDRFFAVRPEGSVSTLKIQRTERGDSAVYLCASSFGGTYNEQFFGPGTRLTVL.

The chain is built from TRBV18 and TRBJ2-2; TRBD1 might be the D (5 bases). CDR3 length equals 16 residues. The germline V and J ends were trimmed by 2 bases and 2 bases, with 12 bases remaining between them. Germline values: CDR1 KGHSH, CDR2 LQKENI. The CDR3 sequence: CASSPGQIPNTGELFF. In DNA, the CDR3 is TGTGCCAGCTCACCAGGACAAATCCCTAACACCGGGGAGCTGTTTTTT.

This clone showed up just a few times. The gene calls are TRBV7-2 and TRBJ1-5; 9 bases align to TRBD1. The CDR3 extends over 15 amino acids. V lost 2 bases, J lost 6 bases, and 5 bases stayed unmatched. The germline gives CDR1 SGHTA, CDR2 FQGNSA. CDR3 in DNA: TGTGCCAGCAGCTTAAACAGGGGGCGCGGTCAGCCCCAGCATTTT. The encoded protein is CASSLNRGRGQPQHF.

The CDR3 here is CASSYSGTEYEQYF. The CDR3 region has the DNA TGTGCCAGCAGTTACTCCGGGACTGAGTACGAGCAGTACTTC. The chain is built from TRBV6-2 or TRBV6-3 and TRBJ2-7, with D perhaps TRBD2 (6 bases). Trimming shortened V by 0 bases and J by 4 bases, and 10 bases separated the two germline ends. The CDR3 length is 14 residues. CDR1 MNHEY and CDR2 SVGEGT come from the germline V gene.

This clone was seen once. V and J are TRBV9 and TRBJ2-3, with TRBD2 matching 8 bases. Germline V CDR1 and CDR2: SGDLS, YYNGEE. The CDR3 has 14 residues. V lost 3 bases, J lost 5 bases, and 5 bases stayed unmatched. CDR3 nucleotides: TGTGCCAGCAGCGCGGGACTAGGGGTAGATACGCAGTATTTT. This sequence encodes CASSAGLGVDTQYF. Together with reference TRBV9 and TRBJ2-3, the CDR3 gives the full variable domain: DSGVTQTPKHLITATGQRVTLRCSPRSGDLSVYWYQQSLDQGLQFLIQYYNGEERAKGNILERFSAQQFPDLHSELNLSSLELGDSALYFCASSAGLGVDTQYFGPGTRLTVL.

This chain links TRBV30 with TRBJ2-7; 10 nucleotides match TRBD1. Germline assignment: CDR1 GTSNPN and CDR2 SVGIG (reference sequence). Losses at the gene ends were 2 bases for V and 2 bases for J; bases not matched to a gene: 3. The length of the CDR3 is 14 residues. CDR3 nucleotide sequence: TGTGCCTGGAGTACCGGACAGGGGGCCTACGAGCAGTACTTC. As protein: CAWSTGQGAYEQYF.

For the CDR3, the DNA is TGTGCCAGCAGTAAAACAGCTAACGAGCAGTACTTC. The encoded protein is CASSKTANEQYF. The rearrangement uses TRBV12-3 or TRBV12-4 and TRBJ2-7; no firm D call. V was pared by 5 bases and J by 5 bases, with 10 bases between. This CDR3 has 12 amino acids.

The rearrangement links TRBV5-6 to TRBJ1-2; 8 bases agree with TRBD1. The ends lost 5 bases at V and 4 bases at J; junction bases unmatched: 7. CDR1 is SGHDT and CDR2 is YYEEEE in the germline V gene. The length of the CDR3 is 14 residues. In DNA form, the CDR3 reads TGTGCCAGCAGTTCGGGACAGGCAACCTATGGCTACACCTTC. Encoded protein: CASSSGQATYGYTF.

CDR3: CAWSRRTGDLGQPQHF. CDR3 bases: TGTGCCTGGAGCAGAAGAACAGGGGATTTGGGGCAGCCCCAGCATTTT. This sequence joins TRBV30 and TRBJ1-5; TRBD1 matches 7 bases. Germline assignment: CDR1 GTSNPN and CDR2 SVGIG (reference sequence). The CDR3 runs to 16 residues. After removal of 3 bases from V and 7 bases from J, the junction contained 15 bases not matched to a gene.

V is TRBV28 and J is TRBJ1-3; 10 bases are a match to TRBD1. From germline, CDR1 is MDHEN and CDR2 SYDVKM. The CDR3 spans 17 residues. V was clipped by 2 bases and J by 9 bases; unmatched bases: 13. Here the CDR3 DNA reads TGTGCCAGCAGTTTACCGACAGGGGGCATTCTTCGGGGCACCATATATTTT. It encodes CASSLPTGGILRGTIYF.

V gene TRBV19 combines with J gene TRBJ2-1, with 8 bases lining up with TRBD2. The CDR3 has 12 residues. Germline V lookup: CDR1 LNHDA, CDR2 SQIVND (reference sequence). V shed 4 bases and J 16 bases; nucleotides not matched to a gene: 9. CDR3 amino acids: CASSRSGGPAFF. The CDR3 DNA is TGTGCCAGTAGTAGAAGCGGGGGCCCTGCTTTCTTC.

V gene TRBV6-5 combines with J gene TRBJ1-5, with D possibly matching TRBD1 (6 bases). The CDR3 has 15 residues. Germline V lookup: CDR1 MNHEY, CDR2 SVGAGI. Trimming removed 6 bases from V and 5 bases from J, with 17 bases in between. The CDR3 DNA is TGTGCCAGCAGGGTAAACCAGGGGTTGCATCAGCCCCAGCATTTT. Translated: CASRVNQGLHQPQHF.

The rearrangement joins TRBV29-1 to TRBJ2-5; TRBD1 matches 7 bases. Germline trimming cut 7 bases from V and 0 bases from J; bases unmatched to any gene: 5. CDR3 length: 13 amino acids. CDR1 SQVTM and CDR2 ANQGSEA come from the germline V gene. For the CDR3, the DNA is TGCAGCGCTCAACAGGGGTACCAAGAGACCCAGTACTTC. This gives the protein CSAQQGYQETQYF.

CDR3 nucleotide sequence: TGCAGCGTCGCCGCCCAACAGGGAAACTATGGCTACACCTTC. Protein sequence: CSVAAQQGNYGYTF. The V and J genes are TRBV29-1 and TRBJ1-2; maybe TRBD1 (6 bases). There are 14 residues in the CDR3. Germline CDR1 reads SQVTM; CDR2 reads ANQGSEA. The V gene lost 6 bases and the J gene lost 2 bases, with 16 bases spanning the gap.

The chain combines TRBV5-5 with TRBJ2-7, with 7 bases lining up with TRBD1. Trimming took 0 bases from V and 3 from J; bases not matched to a gene: 6. Per germline, CDR1 SGHKS and CDR2 YYEKEE (reference sequence). The length of the CDR3 is 15 residues. Written as DNA, the CDR3 is TGTGCCAGCAGCTTGGAACAGGGGACGATCTACGAGCAGTACTTC. Translation: CASSLEQGTIYEQYF.

The chain has TRBV27 and TRBJ1-1; weak D call: TRBD1 (6 bases). Per the germline V gene, CDR1 is MNHEY and CDR2 is SMNVEV (reference sequence). Trimming removed 2 bases from V and 7 bases from J, with 14 bases in between. The CDR3 runs to 14 residues. The CDR3 DNA reads as TGTGCCAGCAGTTTAAGGCGGGGGCTGGGTGAAGCTTTCTTT. Translating gives CASSLRRGLGEAFF.

This clone was seen once. V is TRBV30 and J is TRBJ1-1; TRBD1 matches 8 bases. The CDR3 is 13 amino acids. Germline V gives CDR1 GTSNPN, CDR2 SVGIG (reference sequence). Losses at the gene ends were 4 bases for V and 5 bases for J; bases not matched to a gene: 6. CDR3 amino acids: CAWNGQGKTEAFF. DNA of the CDR3: TGTGCCTGGAATGGACAGGGAAAAACTGAAGCTTTCTTT. The whole variable domain, filled in from reference TRBV30 and TRBJ1-1, reads SQTIHQWPATLVQPVGSPLSLECTVEGTSNPNLYWYRQAAGRGLQLLFYSVGIGQISSEVPQNLSASRPQDRQFILSSKKLLLSDSGFYLCAWNGQGKTEAFFGQGTRLTVV.